Following are 22 T cell receptor beta chains from one sample sequenced in a study of molecular identifiers for immune sequencing clone quantification. TCRdb itself ran the PCR reads through MiXCR, one entry per CDR3 protein. The data contain some 580,000 distinct CDR3 sequences, 25% of them singletons. The sample taken for sequencing was naive CD8+ T cells from blood, with Jurkat cell RNA spiked in. Subset denoted: FACS-sorted CD8+CD4-CCR7+CD45RA+ naive T cells. Receptor source: a human donor in good health. Some libraries in this study had Jurkat cell RNA spiked in.

A few counts support this clonotype. The J gene is TRBJ2-2, the V gene TRBV20-1; 7 bases agree with TRBD2. V lost 4 bases to trimming and J lost 2 bases; unmatched junction nucleotides: 13. Germline V gene lookup returns CDR1 DFQATT and CDR2 SNEGSKA (reference sequence). The CDR3 is 17 residues long. The CDR3 DNA follows: TGCAGTGCTATAACCCTCTCGCGGGAGCAAAACACCGGGGAGCTGTTTTTT. It encodes CSAITLSREQNTGELFF.

The rearrangement uses TRBV9 and TRBJ2-7; TRBD2 agrees at 10 bases. The CDR3 runs 15 residues. Trimming cost V 3 bases and J 2 bases; bases outside gene matches: 5. From germline, CDR1 is SGDLS and CDR2 YYNGEE. CDR3 DNA: TGTGCCAGCAGCGCGGGACTAGCGAGCACCTACGAGCAGTACTTC. Translating gives CASSAGLASTYEQYF. Full variable domain (outside the CDR3, taken from reference TRBV9 and TRBJ2-7): DSGVTQTPKHLITATGQRVTLRCSPRSGDLSVYWYQQSLDQGLQFLIQYYNGEERAKGNILERFSAQQFPDLHSELNLSSLELGDSALYFCASSAGLASTYEQYFGPGTRLTVT.

This clonotype was picked up many times. The chain recombines TRBV5-4 with TRBJ2-3; 9 positions match TRBD1. The CDR3 spans 15 residues. Trimming cost V 2 bases and J 4 bases; bases outside gene matches: 5. The germline V gene encodes CDR1 SGHNT and CDR2 YYREEE (reference sequence). In nucleotides, the CDR3 is TGTGCCAGCAGCTTAGGGACAGGGACTGCAGATACGCAGTATTTT. Residues: CASSLGTGTADTQYF.

CDR3 sequence reads: CASSGVSGRDYGYTF. In DNA, the CDR3 is TGTGCCAGCAGCGGCGTTTCAGGGCGCGACTATGGCTACACCTTC. The chain is built from TRBV5-3 and TRBJ1-2, with TRBD1 as a possible D gene (5 bases). TRBV5-3 counts as an open reading frame of uncertain function. V was pared by 8 bases and J by 3 bases, with 20 bases between. This CDR3 has 15 residues.

The chain joins TRBV5-1 to TRBJ1-3; the D is unclear. Looked up from germline, CDR1 is SGHRS and CDR2 is YFSETQ. The CDR3 extends over 17 amino acids. V was clipped by 0 bases and J by 3 bases, with 16 bases between them. The CDR3: CASSLGVRESGGNTIYF. Here the CDR3 DNA reads TGCGCCAGCAGCTTGGGGGTTCGGGAAAGCGGTGGAAACACCATATATTTT.

V is TRBV7-8 and J is TRBJ2-7, with 10 bases matching TRBD1. Trimming took 3 bases from V and 2 from J; bases not matched to a gene: 4. The germline gives CDR1 SGHVS, CDR2 FQNEAQ. The CDR3 runs to 15 residues. This CDR3 is CASSFPGQGPYEQYF. The CDR3 bases are TGTGCCAGCAGCTTTCCGGGACAGGGGCCCTACGAGCAGTACTTC.

V usage is TRBV7-9 and J usage is TRBJ1-1, with D uncertain. This CDR3 spans 15 amino acids. The V gene's germline CDR1 is SEHNR and CDR2 FQNEAQ (reference sequence). The V and J ends lost 1 base and 1 base respectively, with 10 bases between them. Written as DNA, the CDR3 is TGTGCCAGCAGCTTAGGTGGCTTGGGGAACACTGAAGCTTTCTTT. Residues: CASSLGGLGNTEAFF. Together with reference TRBV7-9 and TRBJ1-1, the CDR3 gives the full variable domain: DTGVSQNPRHKITKRGQNVTFRCDPISEHNRLYWYRQTLGQGPEFLTYFQNEAQLEKSRLLSDRFSAERPKGSFSTLEIQRTEQGDSAMYLCASSLGGLGNTEAFFGQGTRLTVV.

The chain is built from TRBV12-3 or TRBV12-4 and TRBJ2-1; 7 bases align to TRBD1. V shed 2 bases, J shed 3 bases, and the junction held 4 bases outside the gene matches. This CDR3 is built from 15 residues. The CDR3 sequence is CASSLFQGVYNEQFF. In nucleotides, the CDR3 is TGTGCCAGCAGTTTATTCCAGGGGGTCTACAATGAGCAGTTCTTC.

In its sample, this clonotype was seen a few times. This chain connects TRBV5-6 to TRBJ2-6, with D maybe TRBD1 (6 bases). Trimming took off 0 bases at V and 0 bases at J, with 16 bases between the two ends. Per germline, CDR1 SGHDT and CDR2 YYEEEE. The CDR3 is 19 amino acids. This CDR3 reads CASSLANRDTFSGANVLTF. The CDR3, as DNA: TGTGCCAGCAGCTTGGCCAACCGGGACACCTTCTCTGGGGCCAACGTCCTGACTTTC.

The rearrangement uses TRBV9 and TRBJ2-7, with TRBD1 identical over 10 bases. The CDR3 consists of 14 residues. Losses at the gene ends were 1 base for V and 7 bases for J; bases not matched to a gene: 5. Germline V gene data show CDR1 as SGDLS and CDR2 as YYNGEE. The CDR3 bases are TGTGCCAGCAGCGTATGGGACAGGGGAGAAGAGCAGTACTTC. The encoded protein is CASSVWDRGEEQYF.

This clonotype was picked up a small number of times. The chain uses TRBV12-3 or TRBV12-4 and TRBJ2-3; the D call may be TRBD1 or TRBD2 (5 bases each). Trimming shortened V by 5 bases and J by 0 bases, and 15 bases separated the two germline ends. The CDR3 loop spans 16 amino acids. The CDR3 DNA reads TGTGCCAGCAGTCCGTGGACAAGGACTAGCACAGATACGCAGTATTTT. Amino acids: CASSPWTRTSTDTQYF.

This clonotype was seen just once. Germline and junction disagree at one end, which may indicate a read error. The genes are TRBV27 and TRBJ2-7; TRBD1 might be the D (6 bases). The CDR3 has 14 amino acids. Germline V gene sequence: CDR1 MNHEY, CDR2 SMNVEV (reference sequence). The CDR3 reads CASSPNRDPYQQYF. In DNA, the CDR3 is TGTGCCAGCAGTCCAAACAGGGACCCCTACCAGCAGTACTTC.

The V gene is TRBV2, the J gene TRBJ2-4; 7 nucleotides agree with TRBD1. With V trimmed by 4 bases and J by 4 bases, 7 bases remained unmatched. The CDR3 spans 15 residues. CDR1 is SNHLY and CDR2 is FYNNEI in the germline V gene. The CDR3 coding sequence is TGTGCCAGCAGTGTTTCTAGACAGGGAAAAAACATTCAGTACTTC. The encoded protein is CASSVSRQGKNIQYF. Full variable domain (outside the CDR3, taken from reference TRBV2 and TRBJ2-4): EPEVTQTPSHQVTQMGQEVILRCVPISNHLYFYWYRQILGQKVEFLVSFYNNEISEKSEIFDDQFSVERPDGSNFTLKIRSTKLEDSAMYFCASSVSRQGKNIQYFGAGTRLSVL.

This clonotype has at least ten counts. This chain links TRBV6-6 with TRBJ2-7; D unclear. The germline gives CDR1 MNHNY, CDR2 SVGAGI (reference sequence). The CDR3 is 12 amino acids. V lost 0 bases and J 6 bases, leaving 6 bases between the germline ends. The CDR3 DNA follows: TGTGCCAGCAGTTACTCGCTGGCCGAGCAGTACTTC. The encoded protein is CASSYSLAEQYF.

This rearrangement joins TRBV7-6 to TRBJ2-1; D possibly uses TRBD1 or TRBD2 (6 bases each). The length of the CDR3 is 12 residues. With 7 bases removed from V and 10 bases from J, the gap between germline ends came to 14 bases. Germline lookup yields CDR1 SGHVS and CDR2 FNYEAQ. The CDR3 coding sequence is TGTGCCAGCAACGACGGGGGCAGAGAGCAGTTCTTC. Amino acids: CASNDGGREQFF.

This clonotype appeared a few times. The V and J genes are TRBV9 and TRBJ2-7; D might be TRBD1 or TRBD2, each matching 5 bases. The germline V gene encodes CDR1 SGDLS and CDR2 YYNGEE. The ends were cut back, 3 bases at V and 0 bases at J, with 10 bases in the middle. This CDR3 region has 14 residues. In DNA, the CDR3 is TGTGCCAGCAGCGGGGGGTCTAACTCCTACGAGCAGTACTTC. Translated, it gives CASSGGSNSYEQYF.

The V and J genes are TRBV10-2 and TRBJ1-6, with D possibly matching TRBD1 (5 bases). Germline-derived CDR1 and CDR2 are WSHSY and SAAADI. V dropped 0 bases and J dropped 7 bases, with 13 bases sitting between them. This CDR3 has 16 amino acids. The CDR3 here is CASSESIAGTNSPLHF. In DNA, the CDR3 is TGCGCCAGCAGTGAGTCGATAGCAGGGACGAATTCACCCCTCCACTTT.

A note on this clonotype: Being one base from a much bigger clone, this may be a read error. The V and J genes are TRBV20-1 and TRBJ2-7; D not certain. Germline CDR1 is DFQATT and CDR2 is SNEGSKA (reference sequence). CDR3 length equals 16 residues. V gave up 0 bases and J gave up 6 bases, with 21 bases separating them. This chain's CDR3 is CSARDLRLVGMGEQYF. CDR3 in DNA: TGCAGTGCTAGAGATCTACGGCTAGTGGGAATGGGCGAGCAGTACTTC.

This sequence joins TRBV7-6 and TRBJ2-5; the D gene is possibly TRBD1 (6 bases). V lost 3 bases to trimming and J lost 2 bases, with 13 bases between them. Germline V gives CDR1 SGHVS, CDR2 FNYEAQ. There are 15 residues in the CDR3. The DNA of the CDR3 is TGTGCCAGCAGCTTGGATTCAGGGGAGCAAGAGACCCAGTACTTC. This translates into CASSLDSGEQETQYF. The full variable domain, in which reference TRBV7-6 and TRBJ2-5 provide the parts outside the CDR3, is GAGVSQSPRYKVTKRGQDVALRCDPISGHVSLYWYRQALGQGPEFLTYFNYEAQQDKSGLPNDRFSAERPEGSISTLTIQRTEQRDSAMYRCASSLDSGEQETQYFGPGTRLLVL.

The CDR3 reads CASRSQDFQETQYF. The CDR3 bases are TGTGCCAGCAGAAGTCAGGACTTCCAAGAGACCCAGTACTTC. The chain links TRBV11-2 to TRBJ2-5; a weak D match, TRBD2 (5 bases). The CDR3 extends over 14 amino acids. The germline CDR1 and CDR2 sequences are SGHAT and FQNNGV. Trimming removed 6 bases at V and 1 base at J, with 12 bases between.

V usage is TRBV11-2 and J usage is TRBJ2-7, with D tentatively TRBD1 (7 bases). Germline V lookup: CDR1 SGHAT, CDR2 FQNNGV. Deletions cut 5 bases from V and 0 bases from J, with 14 bases between. The CDR3 runs to 15 residues. Here the CDR3 reads CASSGGTASSYEQYF. The CDR3 DNA follows: TGTGCCAGCAGCGGGGGGACAGCAAGCTCCTACGAGCAGTACTTC.

About this clonotype itself: A much larger clone lies a single base off, so this may be a read error. J is TRBJ1-1 and V is TRBV20-1, with a weak D call TRBD1 (5 bases). This CDR3 spans 16 amino acids. Germline-derived CDR1 and CDR2 are DFQATT and SNEGSKA (reference sequence). The CDR3 sequence: CSARDIFRGGDTEALF. CDR3 nucleotide sequence: TGCAGTGCTAGAGACATATTTAGGGGTGGAGACACTGAAGCTCTCTTT.